Listed here are 27 T cell receptor beta chains from one sample, sequenced in a study of T cells in Graves' hyperthyroidism and ophthalmopathy. RNA transcripts gave rise to amplified TCR beta CDR3 regions. The study used the HTBI primer set for a first-round RT-PCR of the TCR CDR3. MiXCR, run by TCRdb on the multiplex PCR reads, gives a single entry per CDR3 protein. The sample includes approximately 400,000 distinct CDR3 sequences, more than 15% of them seen just once. Sequencing was carried out using blood. The receptor source for this set is a woman aged 18 to 35 with Graves' hyperthyroidism.

The chain employs TRBV30 and TRBJ2-6; unclear D gene. Germline assignment: CDR1 GTSNPN and CDR2 SVGIG (reference sequence). Trimming took 2 bases from V and 0 from J, leaving 8 bases between them. This CDR3 has 15 amino acids. CDR3 nucleotide sequence: TGTGCCTGGAGTCCCCGCGGCTCTGGGGCCAACGTCCTGACTTTC. Translation gives CAWSPRGSGANVLTF.

This clonotype came up a few times. The V call is TRBV12-5, the J call TRBJ1-5, with D tentatively TRBD1 (5 bases). Germline CDR1 LGHNT, CDR2 FRNRAP. Trimming took 0 bases from V and 0 from J, leaving 12 bases between them. This CDR3 spans 17 amino acids. CDR3 nucleotides: TGTGCTAGTGGTTTGGTATGGCAGGGAAATAGCAATCAGCCCCAGCATTTT. Its translation is CASGLVWQGNSNQPQHF.

In this sample, this clonotype turned up a few times. The V call is TRBV19, the J call TRBJ1-5, with 7 bases that match TRBD1. Germline V gives CDR1 LNHDA, CDR2 SQIVND (reference sequence). J lost 7 bases, V lost 6 bases, and 12 bases had no gene match. The CDR3 sequence is 15 residues long. Here the CDR3 DNA reads TGTGCCAGTAGGGGGGGGGGGGACAGAAGACAGCCCCAGCATTTT. Translation gives CASRGGGDRRQPQHF. Based on the CDR3 plus reference TRBV19 and TRBJ1-5, the full variable domain is DGGITQSPKYLFRKEGQNVTLSCEQNLNHDAMYWYRQDPGQGLRLIYYSQIVNDFQKGDIAEGYSVSREKKESFPLTVTSAQKNPTAFYLCASRGGGDRRQPQHFGDGTRLSIL.

In its sample, this clonotype was seen many times. The V gene is TRBV27, the J gene TRBJ2-7, with 9 bases fitting TRBD1. This CDR3 has 14 amino acids. Unmatched junction bases numbered 8, after V lost 3 bases and J lost 8 bases. Germline loops: CDR1 MNHEY, CDR2 SMNVEV (reference sequence). The CDR3 reads CASSFRDRETKQYF. The CDR3 region has the DNA TGTGCCAGCAGTTTCCGGGACAGGGAGACGAAGCAGTACTTC.

This clonotype was observed at least ten times. This sequence joins TRBV12-3 or TRBV12-4 and TRBJ2-3, with 9 bases lining up with TRBD2. The V and J ends lost 6 bases and 3 bases, in that order; junction bases with no gene match: 16. The length of the CDR3 is 18 residues. CDR3 sequence reads: CASSLSLAGGPRTDTQYF. CDR3 DNA sequence: TGTGCCAGCAGCCTCTCGCTGGCGGGAGGGCCTCGAACAGATACGCAGTATTTT.

This clonotype was seen at least ten times. The chain recombines TRBV2 with TRBJ2-7; the match to TRBD2 covers 8 bases. The CDR3 has 16 amino acids. J lost 7 bases, V lost 4 bases, and 15 bases had no gene match. Germline V gene data show CDR1 as SNHLY and CDR2 as FYNNEI. This CDR3 is CASSAGTRGTLVEQYF. CDR3 coding DNA: TGTGCCAGCAGTGCCGGGACTAGGGGAACCTTGGTTGAGCAGTACTTC.

This clonotype has a count of ten or more. The rearrangement joins TRBV12-3 or TRBV12-4 to TRBJ2-2; perhaps TRBD1 as D (6 bases). This CDR3 is built from 13 residues. Between the trimmed V and J ends, which lost 2 bases and 6 bases, there was a span of 7 bases. CDR3 region: CASSLQGPGELFF. In DNA, the CDR3 is TGTGCCAGCAGTTTACAGGGGCCCGGGGAGCTGTTTTTT.

This clonotype was counted ten times or more. V and J are TRBV12-3 or TRBV12-4 and TRBJ2-5; possible D gene TRBD2, 6 bases. The V end lost 5 bases, the J end lost 2 bases, and 12 bases lay between the germline ends. The CDR3 has 14 amino acids. CDR3 nucleotides: TGTGCCAGCAGTGACCCGGGACTTCAAGAGACCCAGTACTTC. This encodes CASSDPGLQETQYF.

The chain employs TRBV20-1 and TRBJ2-2; TRBD1 agrees at 7 bases. The V gene's germline CDR1 is DFQATT and CDR2 SNEGSKA (reference sequence). The CDR3 totals 16 residues. The V and J ends lost 2 bases and 3 bases, in that order; junction bases with no gene match: 9. Written as DNA, the CDR3 is TGCAGTGCTAGAACCGCTCGGGACAGCCACACCGGGGAGCTGTTTTTT. It specifies CSARTARDSHTGELFF.

V usage is TRBV7-3 and J usage is TRBJ2-7; the D is unclear. V dropped 8 bases and J dropped 0 bases, with 20 bases sitting between them. There are 16 residues in the CDR3. Germline V gene sequence: CDR1 SGHTA, CDR2 FQGTGA. CDR3 nucleotide sequence: TGTGCCAGCCTCAAGTGCAGGAGCCCGAGCTCCTACGAGCAGTACTTC. It codes for CASLKCRSPSSYEQYF.

This clonotype was seen many times. The chain employs TRBV5-1 and TRBJ1-4, with D hard to call. CDR3 length equals 15 residues. Germline V gives CDR1 SGHRS, CDR2 YFSETQ. With 4 bases removed from V and 6 bases from J, the gap between germline ends came to 16 bases. The CDR3: CASSPDGLSHEKLFF. Here the CDR3 DNA reads TGCGCCAGCAGCCCGGACGGTCTATCCCATGAAAAACTGTTTTTT.

The sample holds many counts of this clonotype. This chain uses TRBV28 with TRBJ1-2, with 7 nucleotides matching TRBD1. Germline V gene sequence: CDR1 MDHEN, CDR2 SYDVKM. Germline trimming cut 4 bases from V and 5 bases from J; bases unmatched to any gene: 19. The CDR3 contains 18 residues. CDR3: CASSSSGPHTGDRYGYTF. The CDR3 region has the DNA TGTGCCAGCAGTTCCTCGGGGCCTCATACAGGGGATAGATATGGCTACACCTTC.

This clonotype occurred a few times. The chain employs TRBV6-1 and TRBJ2-5, with D possibly TRBD2 on 6 matching bases. V was clipped by 5 bases and J by 0 bases, with 13 bases between them. This CDR3 contains 15 residues. CDR1 and CDR2 from the germline V gene are MNHNS and SASEGT. The CDR3: CASSIGTSYQETQYF. In nucleotides, the CDR3 is TGTGCCAGCAGTATTGGGACTTCGTACCAAGAGACCCAGTACTTC.

This clonotype was recorded at least ten times. V usage is TRBV6-2 or TRBV6-3 and J usage is TRBJ2-7; perhaps TRBD1 as D (6 bases). Trimming removed 0 bases at V and 4 bases at J, with 10 bases between. CDR1 MNHEY and CDR2 SVGEGT come from the germline V gene. The CDR3 extends over 14 amino acids. DNA of the CDR3: TGTGCCAGCAGTTACTCGGGACAATCGTACGAGCAGTACTTC. Its translation: CASSYSGQSYEQYF.

This sequence joins TRBV5-1 and TRBJ2-5; TRBD2 is a possible D gene (7 bases). Germline V gene lookup returns CDR1 SGHRS and CDR2 YFSETQ. Trimming took off 7 bases at V and 1 base at J, with 14 bases between the two ends. This CDR3 is 14 amino acids long. DNA of the CDR3: TGCGCCAGCGGGGGGGCCGGCCGCCAAGAGACCCAGTACTTC. Translated, it gives CASGGAGRQETQYF.

This clonotype has at least ten counts. The CDR3 protein is CASQVPYSYEQYF. CDR3 DNA: TGTGCCAGTCAAGTGCCATACTCCTACGAGCAGTACTTC. The chain is built from TRBV6-1 and TRBJ2-7; D not certain. Germline V gene sequence: CDR1 MNHNS, CDR2 SASEGT. Trimming took 9 bases from V and 0 from J, leaving 12 bases between them. CDR3 size: 13 residues.

The V call is TRBV27, the J call TRBJ2-7; 8 nucleotides match TRBD1. V shed 5 bases and J 1 base; nucleotides not matched to a gene: 7. The germline CDR1 and CDR2 sequences are MNHEY and SMNVEV (reference sequence). This CDR3 contains 15 residues. CDR3 loop: CASSPRQGLSYEQYF. CDR3 nucleotide sequence: TGTGCCAGCAGTCCCAGACAGGGGTTATCCTACGAGCAGTACTTC.

The gene calls are TRBV20-1 and TRBJ2-7, with TRBD2 identical over 11 bases. The CDR3 has 15 amino acids. The J segment lost 3 bases and the V segment lost 0 bases, leaving 4 bases of the junction unmatched. The germline CDR1 and CDR2 sequences are DFQATT and SNEGSKA (reference sequence). The CDR3 bases are TGCAGTGCTAGAGAGATAGCGGGAGGGAACTACGAGCAGTACTTC. This encodes CSAREIAGGNYEQYF.

This clonotype was picked up many times. This chain joins TRBV24-1 and TRBJ2-1; 8 bases match TRBD2. After removal of 3 bases from V and 4 bases from J, the junction contained 7 bases not matched to a gene. In germline, CDR1 is KGHDR, CDR2 SFDVKD. The CDR3 contains 16 residues. CDR3 loop: CATSDLGLGEYNEQFF. DNA of the CDR3: TGTGCCACCAGTGATCTGGGACTAGGGGAATACAATGAGCAGTTCTTC.

This clonotype was picked up many times. The rearrangement links TRBV6-2 or TRBV6-3 to TRBJ2-5; tentatively, D is TRBD2 (6 bases). CDR3 length: 12 amino acids. Looked up from germline, CDR1 is MNHEY and CDR2 is SVGEGT. V gave up 5 bases and J gave up 6 bases, with 10 bases separating them. CDR3 nucleotide sequence: TGTGCCAGCAGTCCCCTAGCGAAGACCCAGTACTTC. Translated: CASSPLAKTQYF.

For this clonotype: A read error may explain this, as a much larger clone is one base away. The final CDR3 position lacks the conserved phenylalanine or tryptophan, pointing to a likely read error. The chain is built from TRBV6-2 or TRBV6-3 and TRBJ2-7; no clear D. Trimming left V 6 bases short and J 2 bases short, with 14 bases between. The CDR3 runs to 14 residues. Germline V gene sequence: CDR1 MNHEY, CDR2 SVGEGT. The DNA of the CDR3 is TGTGCCAGCAGGACCCGGGCAGTTACCTACGAGCAGTACCTC. Translating it yields CASRTRAVTYEQYL.

This clonotype was seen at least ten times. No DNA is shown, since the ends of the CDR3 on it are uncertain; the CDR3 is the one TCRdb lists. The genes are TRBV9 and TRBJ1-2; whether TRBD1, the table's D call, matches the DNA was not checked. Germline CDR1 and CDR2: SGDLS and YYNGEE. The CDR3 adds up to 15 amino acids, both ends counted. CDR3 amino acids: CASSVVAQGAASHTF.

V and J are TRBV6-5 and TRBJ1-2; 11 bases map to TRBD1. Germline CDR1 and CDR2: MNHEY and SVGAGI. The CDR3 is 18 residues long. Trimming at V came to 4 bases and at J to 4 bases, leaving 14 bases not matched to a gene. CDR3 region: CASSSGGTGGRGLYGYTF. DNA for the CDR3: TGTGCCAGCAGTTCGGGAGGGACAGGGGGACGGGGGCTCTATGGCTACACCTTC.

This clonotype was observed at least ten times. The chain uses TRBV6-1 and TRBJ2-6, with 9 bases aligning to TRBD1. Germline CDR1 reads MNHNS; CDR2 reads SASEGT. Unmatched junction bases numbered 11, after V lost 4 bases and J lost 4 bases. The CDR3 is made up of 18 amino acids. The CDR3 protein is CASSGRDRAFPGANVLTF. The CDR3 DNA reads as TGTGCCAGCAGTGGCCGGGACAGGGCGTTTCCCGGGGCCAACGTCCTGACTTTC.

This clonotype occurred a few times. A much more abundant neighbour one base away suggests this may be a read error. The chain has TRBV7-9 and TRBJ1-6, with a weak D call TRBD1 (6 bases). The CDR3 is 15 residues long. V lost 1 base and J lost 9, with 13 bases in between. Looked up from germline, CDR1 is SEHNR and CDR2 is FQNEAQ (reference sequence). The CDR3 coding sequence is TGTGCCAGCAGCTTAGTACGGGGGGCCGCTTCACCCCTCCACTTT. Encoded protein: CASSLVRGAASPLHF.

This clonotype was seen at least ten times. J is TRBJ2-3 and V is TRBV27, with D unclear. Germline CDR1 reads MNHEY; CDR2 reads SMNVEV (reference sequence). The CDR3 runs 12 residues. V was clipped by 6 bases and J by 9 bases, with 13 bases between them. The CDR3 spells CASREQTDTQYF. Written as DNA, the CDR3 is TGTGCCAGCAGAGAACAGACCGACACGCAGTATTTT.

The chain employs TRBV4-1 and TRBJ1-5, with D maybe TRBD1 (6 bases). V lost 0 bases to trimming and J lost 0 bases, with 15 bases between them. Germline CDR1 is MGHRA and CDR2 is YSYEKL. CDR3 size: 18 residues. The CDR3 DNA follows: TGCGCCAGCAGCCAAGAAGGAAGGGGGGGATATAGCAATCAGCCCCAGCATTTT. It codes for CASSQEGRGGYSNQPQHF.